What follows are 9 T cell receptor beta chains derived from one specimen sequenced in a study of blood T cell repertoires in COVID-19. Method: immunoSEQ multiplex PCR; TCRdb's copy keeps in-frame clones and lacks some. The sample has 220,000 or so clones, around 84% seen once. Sequencing input: peripheral blood. These receptors all stem from a woman aged 55-70 years who had recovered from COVID-19.

This chain connects TRBV29-1 to TRBJ2-6; 8 nucleotides line up with TRBD1. The CDR3 covers 16 residues. Germline V gene lookup returns CDR1 SQVTM and CDR2 ANQGSEA. V was pared by 6 bases and J by 2 bases, with 9 bases of the junction left unmatched. The CDR3 coding sequence is TGCAGCGTCTGGGACAGGCCAACAACTGGGGCCAACGTCCTGACTTTC. It codes for CSVWDRPTTGANVLTF.

On this clone itself: An end of the junction does not agree with germline; a read error may underlie this. The chain combines TRBV2 with TRBJ1-1; D possibly corresponds to TRBD1 (6 bases). This CDR3 has 15 amino acids. Germline V gene lookup returns CDR1 SNHLY and CDR2 FYNNEI. CDR3 residues: CASSAVPLGGADAFF. CDR3 nucleotides: TGTGCCAGCAGTGCAGTGCCCCTCGGGGGGGCTGACGCTTTCTTT.

This chain connects TRBV7-9 to TRBJ2-5, with D possibly being TRBD1 (5 bases). This CDR3 is 16 amino acids long. The V gene lost 1 base and the J gene lost 5 bases, with 17 bases spanning the gap. From germline, CDR1 is SEHNR and CDR2 FQNEAQ (reference sequence). The CDR3 nucleotides read TGTGCCAGCAGCTTAGGGATGCAGGGTCCAGCGGAGACCCAGTACTTC. Encoded protein: CASSLGMQGPAETQYF.

This clone was recorded a few times. The chain couples TRBV5-1 to TRBJ1-6, with a tentative D call TRBD1 (5 bases). Trimming stripped 7 bases from V and 8 bases from J, with 16 bases between. The CDR3 loop spans 14 amino acids. Germline V gives CDR1 SGHRS, CDR2 YFSETQ. CDR3 region: CASSAEGRDSPLHF. The CDR3, as DNA: TGCGCCAGCTCCGCGGAGGGGCGGGATTCACCCCTCCACTTT.

The CDR3 nucleotides read TGTGCCAGCAGCCGATTAGTTGAAAAACTGTTTTTT. It specifies CASSRLVEKLFF. The chain recombines TRBV12-3 or TRBV12-4 with TRBJ1-4, with no clear D. This CDR3 is built from 12 residues. The V end was cut by 6 bases, the J end by 7 bases, with 9 bases between.

This clone showed up just a few times. The V gene is TRBV11-3, the J gene TRBJ2-1; unclear D gene. CDR1 and CDR2 from the germline V gene are SGHNT and YENEEA. The V gene lost 0 bases and the J gene lost 0 bases, with 12 bases spanning the gap. This CDR3 comprises 17 residues. CDR3 protein: CASSLDFDTSSYNEQFF. The CDR3 region has the DNA TGTGCCAGCAGCTTAGATTTCGACACGAGCTCCTACAATGAGCAGTTCTTC.

The rearrangement joins TRBV5-1 to TRBJ1-6; 9 nucleotides match TRBD1. The CDR3 sequence is 15 residues long. Germline loops: CDR1 SGHRS, CDR2 YFSETQ. With V trimmed by 0 bases and J by 8 bases, 3 bases remained unmatched. DNA for the CDR3: TGCGCCAGCAGCTTGGGGGACAGGGTTTATTCACCCCTCCACTTT. The encoded protein is CASSLGDRVYSPLHF.

A single count supports this clone. This rearrangement joins TRBV27 to TRBJ1-2; TRBD1 is a possible D gene (6 bases). The germline CDR1 and CDR2 sequences are MNHEY and SMNVEV (reference sequence). This CDR3 spans 15 amino acids. V lost 5 bases and J 8 bases, leaving 21 bases between the germline ends. CDR3 sequence (DNA): TGTGCCAGCAGTCCCCGGGACACCCGTGGTGGAGGCTACACCTTC. The encoded protein is CASSPRDTRGGGYTF.

The chain uses TRBV20-1 and TRBJ2-7; 8 positions agree with TRBD2. The CDR3 length is 12 residues. The J segment lost 4 bases and the V segment lost 3 bases, leaving 2 bases of the junction unmatched. CDR1 DFQATT and CDR2 SNEGSKA come from the germline V gene (reference sequence). The CDR3 DNA reads as TGCAGTGCTAGTACGGGGGGGTACGAGCAGTACTTC. As protein: CSASTGGYEQYF.